In this sample, the clone carrying this T cell receptor beta chain turned up a few times. Its antigen is as yet unknown. This sample was included in a study of identical twins. Study results and caveats: The study drew conclusions from cross-sectional statistical analysis, not from following the same donors.

Germline V CDR1 and CDR2: DFQATT, SNEGSKA (reference sequence). Germline trimming cut 4 bases from V and 1 base from J; bases unmatched to any gene: 13. The CDR3 is made up of 17 amino acids. TCRdb independently ran MiXCR on the 5' RACE reads; one entry per CDR3 protein. The sample lists some 500,000 distinct CDR3 sequences; over 8.5% were seen once. The same data also contributed to another study, on yellow fever vaccine responses in identical twins.

Sequenced input: PBMCs. The receptor was derived from a woman aged 18 to 35 in good health. The chain recombines TRBV20-1 with TRBJ2-3; 8 positions agree with TRBD1. The CDR3 sequence is CSANVIRTGYRTDTQYF. The CDR3, as DNA: TGCAGTGCTAACGTGATCAGGACAGGGTACCGCACAGATACGCAGTATTTT.